The rows below give T cell receptor beta chains drawn from one sample of a study of STAT5B mutations in CD4+ large granular lymphocyte leukemia. The assay was immunoSEQ multiplex PCR, and TCRdb's table has in-frame clones only and misses some. The sample yields over 30,000 clones, 76% seen once. Sequencing was carried out using CD4+ T cells from blood buffy coats. All receptors come from a human donor in good health. CDR3s include the opening cysteine and the closing phenylalanine or tryptophan. The D gene is left open where the match is weak.

v_call	d_call	j_call	cdr3_nt	cdr3_aa
TRBV6-1	.	TRBJ1-2	TGTGCCAGCAGTGCCGACAGGAACTATGGCTACACCTTC	CASSADRNYGYTF
TRBV7-2	TRBD1	TRBJ1-2	TGTGCCAGCAGCTTCGGGACAGGGGCCCTCTATGGCTACACCTTC	CASSFGTGALYGYTF
TRBV6-1	TRBD1	TRBJ1-1	TGTGCCAGCAGTGGGGGTCGGGCAGGGGGTACTGAAGCTTTCTTT	CASSGGRAGGTEAFF
TRBV7-8	.	TRBJ2-2	TGTGCCAGCAGCTTAGTACGGCCGTACGCCGGGGAGCTGTTTTTT	CASSLVRPYAGELFF
TRBV5-1	TRBD1	TRBJ1-1	TGCGCCAGCAGCATACAGGGGGCGGTCTTCTCTGAAGCTTTCTTT	CASSIQGAVFSEAFF
TRBV5-1	TRBD1	TRBJ1-4	TGCGCCAGCAGCGAGGGGACAGGGGGCGATGAAAAACTGTTTTTT	CASSEGTGGDEKLFF
TRBV6-6	TRBD1	TRBJ1-1	TGTGCCAGCAGTTATTCAGGACAGGGAGGAACTGAAGCTTTCTTT	CASSYSGQGGTEAFF
TRBV6-1	TRBD2	TRBJ2-3	TGTGCCAGCAGTGAACAGTCTAGCGGGAGTAGGACAGATACGCAGTATTTT	CASSEQSSGSRTDTQYF
TRBV5-4	TRBD2	TRBJ2-3	TGTGCCAGCAGCTTCGGAGCGGGAGGTGGCACAGATACGCAGTATTTT	CASSFGAGGGTDTQYF
TRBV7-9	.	TRBJ2-1	TGTGCCAGCAGCCGACCTGAGCTGCTGGGCAATGAGCAGTTCTTC	CASSRPELLGNEQFF
TRBV5-6	.	TRBJ2-7	TGTGCCAGCAGCTTGGTGGCCGGCCTAGACGAGCAGTACTTC	CASSLVAGLDEQYF
TRBV5-1	TRBD1	TRBJ1-2	TGCGCCAGCAGCGGAGACAGGGGCGGTCTCTTTGGCTACACCTTC	CASSGDRGGLFGYTF
TRBV5-1	.	TRBJ2-6	TGCGCCAGCAGTGGGGTCTCTGGGGCCAACGTCCTGACTTTC	CASSGVSGANVLTF
TRBV19	TRBD1	TRBJ2-5	TGTGCCAGTAGCCCTGGAAGACAGGGGGTCGGTGAGACCCAGTACTTC	CASSPGRQGVGETQYF
TRBV11-3	.	TRBJ1-1	TGTGCCAGCAGTAGGACTCCCTTTGAGACTGAAGCTTTCTTT	CASSRTPFETEAFF
TRBV2	.	TRBJ1-1	TGTGCCAGCAGTGAAAGCGGCTGGGGGGGAAGGAACACTGAAGCTTTCTTT	CASSESGWGGRNTEAFF
TRBV4-1	.	TRBJ2-1	TGCGCCAGCAGCCTTACCCCAGGCGCCTACAATGAGCAGTTCTTC	CASSLTPGAYNEQFF